These T cell receptor beta chains were read from a single sample in a study of blood T cell repertoires in COVID-19. Measured with immunoSEQ multiplex PCR; TCRdb has only the in-frame clones, and not every one. The data contain about 170,000 clones, around nine tenths of them singletons. Sequenced input: peripheral blood. The receptors derive from a man aged 18 to 29 with active or convalescent COVID-19. The CDR3 runs from the conserved cysteine through the conserved F or W. Each record gives: clone size, J gene, V gene, D gene, CDR3 DNA, CDR3 protein. The D gene is left open where the match is weak. Clone size is not always given. Where it is, it says once, few, many or a class for expanded clones.

clone_size: NA; j_call: TRBJ2-5; v_call: TRBV27; d_call: NA; cdr3_nt: TGTGCCAGCAGCCTTAGGGAGCCACAAGAGACCCAGTACTTC; cdr3_aa: CASSLREPQETQYF
clone_size: NA; j_call: TRBJ1-5; v_call: TRBV2; d_call: NA; cdr3_nt: TGTGCCAGCAGGGAGCCGGGACAATCGGGTCAGCCCCAGCATTTT; cdr3_aa: CASREPGQSGQPQHF
clone_size: NA; j_call: TRBJ1-2; v_call: TRBV2; d_call: NA; cdr3_nt: TGTGCCAGCAGTGATTACAGTTGGAATGGCTACACCTTC; cdr3_aa: CASSDYSWNGYTF
clone_size: once; j_call: TRBJ1-1; v_call: TRBV28; d_call: TRBD1; cdr3_nt: TGTGCCAGCAGTACCGGGACAGGGAAAACTGAAGCTTTCTTT; cdr3_aa: CASSTGTGKTEAFF
clone_size: NA; j_call: TRBJ1-5; v_call: TRBV9; d_call: NA; cdr3_nt: TGTGCCAGCAGCGTCGGCGGAGACCGCAATCAGCCCCAGCATTTT; cdr3_aa: CASSVGGDRNQPQHF
clone_size: NA; j_call: TRBJ2-3; v_call: TRBV25-1; d_call: NA; cdr3_nt: TGTGCCAGCAGTTTATCAGATACGCAGTATTTT; cdr3_aa: CASSLSDTQYF
clone_size: once; j_call: TRBJ2-3; v_call: TRBV5-5; d_call: NA; cdr3_nt: TGTGCCAGCAGCTTGGTAAGGGGTAAAGATACGCAGTATTTT; cdr3_aa: CASSLVRGKDTQYF
clone_size: NA; j_call: TRBJ2-1; v_call: TRBV28; d_call: NA; cdr3_nt: TGTGCCAGCAGTTTTGCGGCGGGCGGCCACAATGAGCAGTTCTTC; cdr3_aa: CASSFAAGGHNEQFF
clone_size: NA; j_call: TRBJ1-5; v_call: TRBV19; d_call: NA; cdr3_nt: TGTGCCAGTACCGTCAGTCCCGGGAGGAATCAGCCCCAGCATTTT; cdr3_aa: CASTVSPGRNQPQHF
clone_size: NA; j_call: TRBJ1-5; v_call: TRBV15; d_call: NA; cdr3_nt: TGTGCCACCAGCAGAGATCTGAGCAATCAGCCCCAGCATTTT; cdr3_aa: CATSRDLSNQPQHF
clone_size: NA; j_call: TRBJ1-1; v_call: TRBV5-8; d_call: TRBD1; cdr3_nt: TGTGCCAGCAGCCTTGACAGGGGGATCAACACTGAAGCTTTCTTT; cdr3_aa: CASSLDRGINTEAFF
clone_size: NA; j_call: TRBJ2-1; v_call: TRBV10-2; d_call: TRBD2; cdr3_nt: TGCGCCAGCAGACTAGCGGGAGGGCCCGTCAATGAGCAGTTCTTC; cdr3_aa: CASRLAGGPVNEQFF
clone_size: NA; j_call: TRBJ1-5; v_call: TRBV6-1; d_call: TRBD1; cdr3_nt: TGTGCCAGCAGTGAAGGGACAGGCGGCAATCAGCCCCAGCATTTT; cdr3_aa: CASSEGTGGNQPQHF
clone_size: NA; j_call: TRBJ1-5; v_call: TRBV10-1; d_call: NA; cdr3_nt: TGCGCCAGCAGTGGAATCGGGGTTGCGGGGAATCAGCCCCAGCATTTT; cdr3_aa: CASSGIGVAGNQPQHF
clone_size: NA; j_call: TRBJ2-1; v_call: TRBV10-3; d_call: TRBD2; cdr3_nt: TGTGCCATACGAATGACTAGCGGGATTAGCTCCTACAATGAGCAGTTCTTC; cdr3_aa: CAIRMTSGISSYNEQFF
clone_size: NA; j_call: TRBJ1-2; v_call: TRBV9; d_call: NA; cdr3_nt: TGTGCCAGCAGCGTAGGGCAGGGCAACTATGGCTACACCTTC; cdr3_aa: CASSVGQGNYGYTF
clone_size: NA; j_call: TRBJ1-4; v_call: TRBV12-3/TRBV12-4; d_call: NA; cdr3_nt: TGTGCCAGCAGTACAGGGCGTGAAAAACTGTTTTTT; cdr3_aa: CASSTGREKLFF
clone_size: many; j_call: TRBJ2-1; v_call: TRBV2; d_call: TRBD2; cdr3_nt: TGTGCCAGCAGTGAAGGGCCCCTAGCGGGGAGCTCCTACAATGAGCAGTTCTTC; cdr3_aa: CASSEGPLAGSSYNEQFF
clone_size: NA; j_call: TRBJ1-1; v_call: TRBV4-1; d_call: TRBD1; cdr3_nt: TGCGCCAGCAGCCTCGATTGGGAACAGGGGACTCGGTCGGCTTTCTTT; cdr3_aa: CASSLDWEQGTRSAFF
clone_size: NA; j_call: TRBJ2-1; v_call: TRBV2; d_call: NA; cdr3_nt: TGTGCCAGCAGCAACAGGGCCTACAATGAGCAGTTCTTC; cdr3_aa: CASSNRAYNEQFF
clone_size: NA; j_call: TRBJ2-3; v_call: TRBV7-2; d_call: TRBD2; cdr3_nt: TGTGCCAGCAGCTTACAGGGACTAGCGGGAGCTACGCAGTATTTT; cdr3_aa: CASSLQGLAGATQYF
clone_size: NA; j_call: TRBJ2-1; v_call: TRBV5-1; d_call: NA; cdr3_nt: TGCGCCAGCAGCTTGGTGGTAGCAGGGATCAATGAGCAGTTCTTC; cdr3_aa: CASSLVVAGINEQFF